Listed below are T cell receptor beta chains from one sample, sequenced in a study of blood T cell repertoires in COVID-19. Data came from immunoSEQ multiplex PCR; TCRdb stores just in-frame clones and leaves some out. The sample consists of under 450,000 clones, about nine tenths of them appearing once. Material for sequencing was peripheral blood. The receptors shown here come from a woman between 45 and 60 years old with COVID-19, enrolled during active disease. Each CDR3 is given with its conserved first and last residue. Fields, in order: CDR3 protein, CDR3 DNA, V gene, J gene, CDR3 length, D gene, clone size. D genes are given only for firm matches. The size field is filled for only some rows; it gives once, few, many or a size class.

CDR3: CAISDGDRDSPLHF
DNA: TGTGCCATCAGTGACGGGGATAGGGATTCACCCCTCCACTTT
V: TRBV10-3
J: TRBJ1-6
length: 14
D: .
size: .

CDR3: CASSQVLAGGDEQFF
DNA: TGTGCCAGCAGCCAAGTTCTAGCGGGGGGCGATGAGCAGTTCTTC
V: TRBV3-1/TRBV3-2
J: TRBJ2-1
length: 15
D: TRBD2
size: .

CDR3: CASSLDGGDLSGNTIYF
DNA: TGTGCCAGCTCACTTGACGGGGGGGACCTCTCTGGAAACACCATATATTTT
V: TRBV18
J: TRBJ1-3
length: 17
D: .
size: .

CDR3: CASSPGQIGNTIYF
DNA: TGTGCCAGCAGTCCGGGACAGATAGGAAACACCATATATTTT
V: TRBV28
J: TRBJ1-3
length: 14
D: TRBD1
size: once

CDR3: CASGPEMGGTQYF
DNA: TGTGCCAGCGGGCCCGAAATGGGAGGGACCCAGTACTTC
V: TRBV7-2
J: TRBJ2-5
length: 13
D: .
size: .

CDR3: CASSPSNTGELFF
DNA: TGTGCCAGCTCACCATCAAACACCGGGGAGCTGTTTTTT
V: TRBV18
J: TRBJ2-2
length: 13
D: .
size: few

CDR3: CASSYGRRGNTIYF
DNA: TGTGCCAGCAGTTACGGGAGAAGGGGAAACACCATATATTTT
V: TRBV6-2/TRBV6-3
J: TRBJ1-3
length: 14
D: .
size: .

CDR3: CASRRTGTVKETQYF
DNA: TGTGCCAGCAGACGAACCGGGACAGTTAAAGAGACCCAGTACTTC
V: TRBV11-2
J: TRBJ2-5
length: 15
D: TRBD1
size: .

CDR3: CASSLAAGGDEQYF
DNA: TGTGCCAGCAGCTTAGCGGCAGGGGGCGACGAGCAGTACTTC
V: TRBV11-3
J: TRBJ2-7
length: 14
D: TRBD1
size: once

CDR3: CASTLSLSGGEQYF
DNA: TGTGCCAGCACCCTCAGTCTGTCGGGGGGCGAGCAGTACTTC
V: TRBV7-9
J: TRBJ2-7
length: 14
D: TRBD2
size: .

CDR3: CASSPERGHYEQYF
DNA: TGTGCCAGCAGTCCGGAGCGGGGCCACTACGAGCAGTACTTC
V: TRBV28
J: TRBJ2-7
length: 14
D: TRBD2
size: .

CDR3: CASSITGWREDTGELFF
DNA: TGTGCCAGCAGCATAACGGGGTGGAGGGAGGACACCGGGGAGCTGTTTTTT
V: TRBV5-4
J: TRBJ2-2
length: 17
D: .
size: .

CDR3: CASSRGVFEQFF
DNA: TGTGCCAGTAGTAGAGGAGTGTTCGAGCAGTTCTTC
V: TRBV19
J: TRBJ2-1
length: 12
D: .
size: .

CDR3: CASSSTTGEGPYNEQFF
DNA: TGTGCCAGCAGCTCTACGACAGGGGAGGGTCCATACAATGAGCAGTTCTTC
V: TRBV7-6
J: TRBJ2-1
length: 17
D: .
size: .

CDR3: CASTPDRGGYTIYF
DNA: TGTGCCAGCACCCCGGACAGGGGCGGATACACCATATATTTT
V: TRBV6-5
J: TRBJ1-3
length: 14
D: TRBD1
size: .

CDR3: CASSATSGSYEQYF
DNA: TGTGCCAGCAGCGCGACTAGCGGGTCCTACGAGCAGTACTTC
V: TRBV13
J: TRBJ2-7
length: 14
D: TRBD2
size: .